The clone carrying this T cell receptor beta chain was counted only a few times. TCRdb recomputed calls from the RT-PCR reads with MiXCR, one row per CDR3 protein. The sample consists of 710,000 or so distinct CDR3 sequences, approximately 15% of them appearing once. The data are from a study of response to subunit inactivated influenza vaccine. The sequences come from PBMCs from blood, collected 11 to 12 days after vaccination. This TCR was recovered from a man aged 45 to 65 who received an inactivated influenza vaccine.

CDR3 residues: CASSYSQGNSETQYF. In DNA, the CDR3 is TGTGCCAGCAGTTACTCCCAGGGGAATTCGGAGACCCAGTACTTC. The rearrangement joins TRBV6-2 or TRBV6-3 to TRBJ2-5; possibly TRBD1 for D (6 bases). Germline values: CDR1 MNHEY, CDR2 SVGEGT. Trimming removed 0 bases from V and 5 bases from J, with 13 bases in between. This CDR3 region has 15 residues.